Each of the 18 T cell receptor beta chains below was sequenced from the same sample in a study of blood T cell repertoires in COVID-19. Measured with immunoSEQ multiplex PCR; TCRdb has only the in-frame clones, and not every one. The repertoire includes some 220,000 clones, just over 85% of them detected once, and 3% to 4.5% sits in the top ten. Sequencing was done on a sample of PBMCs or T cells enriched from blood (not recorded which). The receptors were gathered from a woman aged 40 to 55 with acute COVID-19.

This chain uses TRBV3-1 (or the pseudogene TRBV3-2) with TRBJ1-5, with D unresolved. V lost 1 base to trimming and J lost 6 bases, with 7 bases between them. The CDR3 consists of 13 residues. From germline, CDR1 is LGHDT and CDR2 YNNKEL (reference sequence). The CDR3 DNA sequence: TGTGCCAGCAGCCAAGTTACAACTCAGCCCCAGCATTTT. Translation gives CASSQVTTQPQHF.

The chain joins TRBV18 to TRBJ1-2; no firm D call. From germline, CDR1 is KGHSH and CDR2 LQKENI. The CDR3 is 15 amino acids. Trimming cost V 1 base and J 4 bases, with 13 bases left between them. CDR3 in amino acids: CASSPRQSTSYGYTF. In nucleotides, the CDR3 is TGTGCCAGCTCACCACGGCAATCAACAAGCTATGGCTACACCTTC.

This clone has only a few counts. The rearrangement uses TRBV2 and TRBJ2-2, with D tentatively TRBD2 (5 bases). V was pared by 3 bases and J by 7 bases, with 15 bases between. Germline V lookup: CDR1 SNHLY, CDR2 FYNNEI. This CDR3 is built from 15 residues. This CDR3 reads CASSDGPAGSGELFF. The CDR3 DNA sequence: TGTGCCAGCAGTGACGGGCCCGCGGGTAGCGGGGAGCTGTTTTTT.

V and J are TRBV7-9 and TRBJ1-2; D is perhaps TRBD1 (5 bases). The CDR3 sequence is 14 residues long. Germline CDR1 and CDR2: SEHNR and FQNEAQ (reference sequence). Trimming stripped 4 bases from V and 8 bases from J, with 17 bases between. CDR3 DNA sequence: TGTGCCAGCAGCTCCGCAGGGATCTCGAAAGGCTACACCTTC. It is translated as CASSSAGISKGYTF.

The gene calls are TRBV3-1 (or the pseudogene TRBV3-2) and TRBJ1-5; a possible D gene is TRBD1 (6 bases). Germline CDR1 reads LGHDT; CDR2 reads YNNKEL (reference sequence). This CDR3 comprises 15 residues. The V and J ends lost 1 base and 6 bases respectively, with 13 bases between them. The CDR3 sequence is CASSQGYWGPQPQHF. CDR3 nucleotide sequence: TGTGCCAGCAGCCAAGGGTATTGGGGGCCTCAGCCCCAGCATTTT.

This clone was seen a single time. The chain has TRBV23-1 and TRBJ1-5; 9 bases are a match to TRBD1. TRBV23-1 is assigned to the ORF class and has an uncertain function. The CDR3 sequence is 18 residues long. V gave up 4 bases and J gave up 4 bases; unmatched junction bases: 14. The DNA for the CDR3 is TGCGCCAGCAGTCGTCCCCAGGGGACAGGGCGATCGAATCAGCCCCAGCATTTT. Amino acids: CASSRPQGTGRSNQPQHF.

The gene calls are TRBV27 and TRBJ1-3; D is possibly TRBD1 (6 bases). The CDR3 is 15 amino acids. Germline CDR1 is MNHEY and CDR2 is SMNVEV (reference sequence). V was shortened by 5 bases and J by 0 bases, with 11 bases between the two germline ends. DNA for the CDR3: TGTGCCAGCAGTAAACAGGGAACCTCTGGAAACACCATATATTTT. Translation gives CASSKQGTSGNTIYF.

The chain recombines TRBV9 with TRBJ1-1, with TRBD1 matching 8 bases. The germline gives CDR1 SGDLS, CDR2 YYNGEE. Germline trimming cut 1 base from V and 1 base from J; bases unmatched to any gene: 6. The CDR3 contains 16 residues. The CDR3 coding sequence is TGTGCCAGCAGCGTATTTCCAGGGGGCCAGAACACTGAAGCTTTCTTT. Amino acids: CASSVFPGGQNTEAFF.

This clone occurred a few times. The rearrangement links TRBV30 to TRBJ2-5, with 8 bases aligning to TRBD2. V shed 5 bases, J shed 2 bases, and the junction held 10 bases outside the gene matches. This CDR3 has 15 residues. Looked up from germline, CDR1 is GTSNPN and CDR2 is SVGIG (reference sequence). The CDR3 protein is CAWSRGSGDQETQYF. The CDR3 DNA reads TGTGCCTGGTCGCGGGGTAGCGGGGATCAAGAGACCCAGTACTTC.

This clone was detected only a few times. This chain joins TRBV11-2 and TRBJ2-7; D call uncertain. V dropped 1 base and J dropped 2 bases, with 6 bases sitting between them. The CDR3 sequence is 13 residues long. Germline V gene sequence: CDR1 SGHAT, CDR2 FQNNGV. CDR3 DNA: TGTGCCAGCAGCTTAGGGCTGGCCTACGAGCAGTACGTC. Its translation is CASSLGLAYEQYV.

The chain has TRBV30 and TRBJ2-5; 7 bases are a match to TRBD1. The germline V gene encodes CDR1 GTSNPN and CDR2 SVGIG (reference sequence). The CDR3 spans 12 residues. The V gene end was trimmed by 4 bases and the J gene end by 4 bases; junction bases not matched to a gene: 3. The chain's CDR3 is CAWKDRVETQYF. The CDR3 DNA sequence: TGTGCCTGGAAAGACAGGGTAGAGACCCAGTACTTC.

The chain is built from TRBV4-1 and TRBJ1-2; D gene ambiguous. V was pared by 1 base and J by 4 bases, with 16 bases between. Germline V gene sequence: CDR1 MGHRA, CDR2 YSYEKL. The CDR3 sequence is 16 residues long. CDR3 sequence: CASSQGINRGAYGYTF. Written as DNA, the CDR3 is TGCGCCAGCAGCCAAGGAATAAACCGGGGAGCCTATGGCTACACCTTC.

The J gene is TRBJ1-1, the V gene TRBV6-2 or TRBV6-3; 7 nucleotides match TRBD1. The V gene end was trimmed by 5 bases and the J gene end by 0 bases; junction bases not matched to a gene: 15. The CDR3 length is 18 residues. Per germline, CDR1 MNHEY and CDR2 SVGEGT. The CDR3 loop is CASSQPLGQTDMNTEAFF. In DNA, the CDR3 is TGTGCCAGCAGTCAACCCCTGGGACAGACTGATATGAACACTGAAGCTTTCTTT.

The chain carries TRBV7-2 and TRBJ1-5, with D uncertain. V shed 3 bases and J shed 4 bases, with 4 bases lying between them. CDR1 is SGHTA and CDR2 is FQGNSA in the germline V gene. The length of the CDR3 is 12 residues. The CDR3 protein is CASSLYNQPQHF. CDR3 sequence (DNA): TGTGCCAGCAGCTTGTATAATCAGCCCCAGCATTTT.

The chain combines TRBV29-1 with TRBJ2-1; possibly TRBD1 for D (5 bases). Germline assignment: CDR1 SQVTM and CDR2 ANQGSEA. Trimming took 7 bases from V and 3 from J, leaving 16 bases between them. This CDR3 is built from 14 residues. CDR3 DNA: TGCAGCGGGGCTCTTAATACAGGCTACAATGAGCAGTTCTTC. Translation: CSGALNTGYNEQFF.

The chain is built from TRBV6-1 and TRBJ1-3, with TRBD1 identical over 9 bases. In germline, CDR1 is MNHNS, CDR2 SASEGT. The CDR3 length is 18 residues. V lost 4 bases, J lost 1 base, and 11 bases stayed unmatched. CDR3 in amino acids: CASSAARDRVISGNTIYF. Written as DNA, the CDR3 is TGTGCCAGCAGTGCTGCCCGGGACAGGGTCATTTCTGGAAACACCATATATTTT.

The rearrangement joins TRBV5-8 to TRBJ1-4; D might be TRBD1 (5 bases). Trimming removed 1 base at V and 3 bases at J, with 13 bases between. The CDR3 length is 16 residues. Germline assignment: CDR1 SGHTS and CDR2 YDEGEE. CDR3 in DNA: TGTGCCAGCAGCTTGTCGGTAGGGGTGGCTAATGAAAAACTGTTTTTT. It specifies CASSLSVGVANEKLFF.

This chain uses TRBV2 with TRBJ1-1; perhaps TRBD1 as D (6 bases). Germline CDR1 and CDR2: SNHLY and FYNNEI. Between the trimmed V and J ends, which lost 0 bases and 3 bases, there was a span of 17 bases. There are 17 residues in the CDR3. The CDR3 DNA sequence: TGTGCCAGCAGTGAAGCGCGGGGGGGCTGGGGCGACACTGAAGCTTTCTTT. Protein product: CASSEARGGWGDTEAFF.